Following are 32 T cell receptor beta chains from one sample sequenced in a study of T cells in localized non-small cell lung cancer. Sequencing was performed with immunoSEQ multiplex PCR; in TCRdb, only in-frame clones are kept and a portion is missing. This table holds about 24,000 clones, roughly 87% found once. The material sequenced was peripheral blood, taken before any cancer treatment. Receptor source: a male donor aged 60 or over with stage I squamous cell lung carcinoma.

V and J are TRBV10-3 and TRBJ2-1; 9 positions match TRBD2. The trim removed 8 bases at V and 7 bases at J, leaving 6 bases unmatched. The CDR3 totals 13 residues. CDR1 is ENHRY, CDR2 SYGVKD, per germline. The CDR3 region is CAIGLAGLNEQFF. CDR3 bases: TGTGCCATCGGCCTAGCGGGGTTGAATGAGCAGTTCTTC.

This rearrangement joins TRBV25-1 to TRBJ1-3; D perhaps matches TRBD1 (5 bases). V gave up 5 bases and J gave up 0 bases, with 11 bases separating them. CDR1 and CDR2 from the germline V gene are MGHDK and SYGVNS. This CDR3 spans 15 amino acids. The CDR3 reads CASSQGPLSGNTIYF. The CDR3 DNA sequence: TGTGCCAGCAGTCAGGGACCCCTCTCTGGAAACACCATATATTTT.

The J gene is TRBJ1-4, the V gene TRBV5-1, with TRBD1 as a possible D gene (5 bases). The CDR3 loop spans 15 amino acids. Germline CDR1 and CDR2: SGHRS and YFSETQ. V dropped 5 bases and J dropped 3 bases, with 14 bases sitting between them. In DNA, the CDR3 is TGCGCCAGCAGACCCTTGGGGGGGTCTAATGAAAAACTGTTTTTT. Its protein product is CASRPLGGSNEKLFF. Supplemented by reference TRBV5-1 and TRBJ1-4, the full variable domain reads KAGVTQTPRYLIKTRGQQVTLSCSPISGHRSVSWYQQTPGQGLQFLFEYFSETQRNKGNFPGRFSGRQFSNSRSEMNVSTLELGDSALYLCASRPLGGSNEKLFFGSGTQLSVL.

The V gene is TRBV13, the J gene TRBJ2-3; the match to TRBD1 covers 9 bases. Germline trimming cut 5 bases from V and 5 bases from J; bases unmatched to any gene: 8. CDR1 is PRHDT, CDR2 FYEKMQ, per germline (reference sequence). The CDR3 spans 15 residues. The CDR3 here is CASSRPTGGLDTQYF. The CDR3 DNA is TGTGCCAGCAGCCGTCCGACAGGGGGGTTAGATACGCAGTATTTT.

This sequence joins TRBV6-1 and TRBJ2-1, with D tentatively TRBD1 (6 bases). The CDR3 spans 15 residues. Germline V gene data show CDR1 as MNHNS and CDR2 as SASEGT. V was trimmed by 8 bases and J by 0 bases, leaving 14 bases between them. CDR3 loop: CASGRQVSSYNEQFF. CDR3 sequence (DNA): TGTGCCAGCGGGAGACAGGTTAGCTCCTACAATGAGCAGTTCTTC.

The DNA of the CDR3 is TGTGCCAGCACCCCGGGGGGGAACAACTATGGCTACACCTTC. It is translated as CASTPGGNNYGYTF. The chain combines TRBV6-6 with TRBJ1-2; possible D gene TRBD1, 5 bases. This CDR3 has 14 residues. Germline V gene sequence: CDR1 MNHNY, CDR2 SVGAGI (reference sequence). The ends were cut back, 7 bases at V and 2 bases at J, with 14 bases in the middle.

Points on this clone: At one end, the junction sequence differs from germline, possibly due to a read error. The chain uses TRBV7-7 and TRBJ2-2; D call uncertain. Per germline, CDR1 SSHAT and CDR2 FNYEAQ (reference sequence). This CDR3 is built from 17 residues. The chain's CDR3 is CASSLDPPGANTGELFF. CDR3 DNA sequence: TGTGCTAGCAGCTTAGATCCCCCTGGAGCGAACACCGGGGAGCTGTTTTTT.

J is TRBJ2-7 and V is TRBV10-2; 9 bases agree with TRBD2. The V segment lost 8 bases and the J segment 4 bases; nucleotides outside the gene matches: 3. The germline V gene has CDR1 WSHSY and CDR2 SAAADI. The CDR3 has 12 residues. CDR3 DNA sequence: TGCGCCAGCGACAGCGGGGGGTACGAGCAGTACTTC. Protein product: CASDSGGYEQYF.

The rearrangement links TRBV15 to TRBJ2-7, with 9 bases matching TRBD2. V shed 1 base and J 2 bases; nucleotides not matched to a gene: 6. The CDR3 extends over 16 amino acids. Looked up from germline, CDR1 is LNHNV and CDR2 is YYDKDF (reference sequence). CDR3 sequence (DNA): TGTGCCACCAGCAGAGGGGAGGTAGCGGGAGCCTACGAGCAGTACTTC. Its translation is CATSRGEVAGAYEQYF.

The chain is built from TRBV6-5 and TRBJ1-2, with D hard to call. V shed 4 bases and J shed 8 bases, with 17 bases lying between them. The CDR3 runs 14 residues. Germline V CDR1 and CDR2: MNHEY, SVGAGI. For the CDR3, the DNA is TGTGCCAGCAGTTTACGGGGTGGAGATGACGGCTACACCTTC. Protein product: CASSLRGGDDGYTF.

V and J are TRBV6-6 and TRBJ2-1; D perhaps matches TRBD2 (7 bases). Per the germline V gene, CDR1 is MNHNY and CDR2 is SVGAGI (reference sequence). Trimming cost V 11 bases and J 7 bases, with 24 bases left between them. CDR3 length: 15 amino acids. The CDR3 bases are TGTGCCGGGTCAAAGCAGCGGGGCACAGGGAATGAGCAGTTCTTC. This encodes CAGSKQRGTGNEQFF.

This chain uses TRBV18 with TRBJ1-5, with no clear D. The germline V gene encodes CDR1 KGHSH and CDR2 LQKENI. Trimming took 6 bases from V and 4 from J, leaving 10 bases between them. CDR3 length: 13 residues. CDR3 nucleotide sequence: TGTGCCAGCTCTCCGGACGGGAATCAGCCCCAGCATTTT. Residues: CASSPDGNQPQHF.

This clone showed up just a few times. The chain carries TRBV19 and TRBJ1-5; D is perhaps TRBD1 (6 bases). CDR3 length: 15 residues. CDR1 and CDR2 (germline): LNHDA, SQIVND (reference sequence). V lost 7 bases and J 3 bases, leaving 16 bases between the germline ends. The CDR3 loop is CASTHPGHDNQPQHF. As DNA, the CDR3 is TGTGCCAGTACCCATCCGGGACATGACAATCAGCCCCAGCATTTT.

The chain carries TRBV10-3 and TRBJ1-2; D is unclear. Trimming pared 4 bases from V and 6 bases from J, leaving 9 bases between. CDR1 is ENHRY, CDR2 SYGVKD, per germline. There are 12 residues in the CDR3. CDR3 sequence: CAISGGFHGYTF. DNA of the CDR3: TGTGCCATCAGTGGGGGATTTCATGGCTACACCTTC.

The chain joins TRBV7-2 to TRBJ2-1; TRBD2 is a possible D gene (6 bases). V lost 5 bases and J 9 bases, leaving 14 bases between the germline ends. Germline V gives CDR1 SGHTA, CDR2 FQGNSA. The CDR3 loop spans 13 amino acids. CDR3 loop: CASSLTSLGEQFF. Here the CDR3 DNA reads TGTGCCAGCAGCCTCACTAGCTTAGGTGAGCAGTTCTTC.

The genes are TRBV7-8 and TRBJ2-5; a possible D gene is TRBD2 (5 bases). The CDR3 loop spans 15 amino acids. The germline V gene encodes CDR1 SGHVS and CDR2 FQNEAQ. Between the trimmed V and J ends, which lost 2 bases and 2 bases, there was a span of 12 bases. CDR3 sequence (DNA): TGTGCCAGCAGCTTACAAGGAGGAGTTCAAGAGACCCAGTACTTC. Protein: CASSLQGGVQETQYF.

The rearrangement joins TRBV7-2 to TRBJ2-5; a weak D match, TRBD2 (5 bases). CDR1 is SGHTA, CDR2 FQGNSA, per germline. Trimming left V 5 bases short and J 5 bases short, with 12 bases between. This CDR3 region has 13 residues. In nucleotides, the CDR3 is TGTGCCAGCAGCCTCGGTCCGGGGGAGACCCAGTACTTC. Its translation: CASSLGPGETQYF.

This chain uses TRBV30 with TRBJ1-5; the match to TRBD1 covers 9 bases. The CDR3 length is 15 residues. CDR1 GTSNPN and CDR2 SVGIG come from the germline V gene (reference sequence). V lost 5 bases to trimming and J lost 4 bases; unmatched junction nucleotides: 9. CDR3 amino acids: CAWAIRDRVNQPQHF. The CDR3, as DNA: TGTGCCTGGGCAATCCGGGACAGGGTGAATCAGCCCCAGCATTTT.

DNA for the CDR3: TGTGCCAGCAGCTTGACAGGGACGAACTATGGCTACACCTTC. Translating it yields CASSLTGTNYGYTF. This chain joins TRBV5-6 and TRBJ1-2; possibly TRBD1 for D (6 bases). Deletions cut 1 base from V and 2 bases from J, with 9 bases between. CDR3 length: 14 amino acids. Germline loops: CDR1 SGHDT, CDR2 YYEEEE.

This chain links TRBV7-9 with TRBJ2-3, with D possibly TRBD2 on 6 matching bases. Germline assignment: CDR1 SEHNR and CDR2 FQNEAQ (reference sequence). V lost 2 bases, J lost 0 bases, and 9 bases lay in between. This CDR3 spans 15 amino acids. The chain's CDR3 is CASSLTSQSTDTQYF. CDR3 bases: TGTGCCAGCAGCTTAACTAGCCAAAGCACAGATACGCAGTATTTT.

This clone was counted once. The genes are TRBV18 and TRBJ1-1; tentative D call: TRBD1 (6 bases). V gave up 3 bases and J gave up 2 bases, with 19 bases separating them. Per germline, CDR1 KGHSH and CDR2 LQKENI. This CDR3 has 17 amino acids. CDR3 nucleotides: TGTGCCAGCTCACCCTTCCCACAGGGATTGGGTAACACTGAAGCTTTCTTT. It codes for CASSPFPQGLGNTEAFF.

V and J are TRBV7-2 and TRBJ2-2, with 7 bases aligning to TRBD1. J gave up 4 bases and V 5 bases, and 10 bases lay outside the gene matches. Germline CDR1 SGHTA, CDR2 FQGNSA. CDR3 length equals 16 residues. CDR3 loop: CASSPIPGQLTGELFF. Written as DNA, the CDR3 is TGTGCCAGCAGCCCCATACCGGGACAGCTCACCGGGGAGCTGTTTTTT.

The chain couples TRBV25-1 to TRBJ2-1, with D unclear. The V gene's germline CDR1 is MGHDK and CDR2 SYGVNS. V gave up 4 bases and J gave up 15 bases, with 13 bases separating them. The CDR3 has 11 amino acids. This CDR3 is CASSGQAALFF. The CDR3 DNA reads as TGTGCCAGCAGTGGTCAGGCGGCCCTGTTCTTC.

The chain recombines TRBV6-5 with TRBJ1-1, with D unresolved. V dropped 2 bases and J dropped 4 bases, with 8 bases sitting between them. The CDR3 spans 13 residues. CDR1 MNHEY and CDR2 SVGAGI come from the germline V gene. CDR3: CASSYTRPTEAFF. CDR3 nucleotide sequence: TGTGCCAGCAGTTACACCCGCCCCACTGAAGCTTTCTTT.

The J gene is TRBJ2-1, the V gene TRBV5-4; maybe TRBD1 (7 bases). The CDR3 spans 16 residues. Germline values: CDR1 SGHNT, CDR2 YYREEE (reference sequence). V dropped 4 bases and J dropped 10 bases, with 24 bases sitting between them. CDR3 protein: CASSPPGGQQSREQFF. CDR3 in DNA: TGTGCCAGCAGCCCCCCCGGGGGACAGCAATCACGGGAGCAGTTCTTC. The variable domain in full, completed from reference TRBV5-4 and TRBJ2-1, reads ETGVTQSPTHLIKTRGQQVTLRCSSQSGHNTVSWYQQALGQGPQFIFQYYREEENGRGNFPPRFSGLQFPNYSSELNVNALELDDSALYLCASSPPGGQQSREQFFGPGTRLTVL.

The chain links TRBV4-2 to TRBJ2-2; tentatively, D is TRBD2 (5 bases). Trimming cost V 1 base and J 2 bases, with 11 bases left between them. The CDR3 spans 16 residues. Per the germline V gene, CDR1 is LGHNA and CDR2 is YNFKEQ. The CDR3 sequence is CASSQGISGNTGELFF. CDR3 DNA sequence: TGTGCCAGCAGCCAAGGCATCAGCGGTAACACCGGGGAGCTGTTTTTT.

V and J are TRBV13 and TRBJ2-1; 9 nucleotides align to TRBD2. In germline, CDR1 is PRHDT, CDR2 FYEKMQ (reference sequence). The CDR3 totals 15 residues. J was trimmed by 5 bases and V by 3 bases; bases with no gene match: 5. This chain's CDR3 is CASSLRGGWHNEQFF. In DNA form, the CDR3 reads TGTGCCAGCAGCTTGCGGGGGGGGTGGCACAATGAGCAGTTCTTC. The entire variable domain, with the rest obtained from reference TRBV13 and TRBJ2-1, is as follows: AAGVIQSPRHLIKEKRETATLKCYPIPRHDTVYWYQQGPGQDPQFLISFYEKMQSDKGSIPDRFSAQQFSDYHSELNMSSLELGDSALYFCASSLRGGWHNEQFFGPGTRLTVL.

This clone was recorded only once. J is TRBJ1-3 and V is TRBV29-1, with D hard to call. This CDR3 spans 15 amino acids. V lost 1 base and J 0 bases, leaving 10 bases between the germline ends. The germline V gene encodes CDR1 SQVTM and CDR2 ANQGSEA. The CDR3 nucleotides are TGCAGCGTTGAAGTCGGCAGAAGCTCTGGAAACACCATATATTTT. Translating gives CSVEVGRSSGNTIYF.

This clone has only a few counts. The V call is TRBV5-6, the J call TRBJ2-4, with D tentatively TRBD1 (5 bases). The CDR3 extends over 15 amino acids. The germline V and J ends were trimmed by 5 bases and 1 base, with 13 bases remaining between them. In germline, CDR1 is SGHDT, CDR2 YYEEEE. CDR3 region: CASRPQGEAKNIQYF. CDR3 sequence (DNA): TGTGCCAGCAGGCCCCAGGGCGAGGCCAAAAACATTCAGTACTTC.

The J gene is TRBJ2-7, the V gene TRBV9; 10 bases are shared with TRBD2. Germline trimming cut 5 bases from V and 3 bases from J; bases unmatched to any gene: 5. Germline V lookup: CDR1 SGDLS, CDR2 YYNGEE. The CDR3 loop spans 14 amino acids. CDR3 sequence reads: CASSPGTSDYEQYF. The CDR3, as DNA: TGTGCCAGCAGTCCCGGGACTAGCGACTACGAGCAGTACTTC. The entire variable domain, with the rest obtained from reference TRBV9 and TRBJ2-7, is as follows: DSGVTQTPKHLITATGQRVTLRCSPRSGDLSVYWYQQSLDQGLQFLIQYYNGEERAKGNILERFSAQQFPDLHSELNLSSLELGDSALYFCASSPGTSDYEQYFGPGTRLTVT.

The V call is TRBV6-5, the J call TRBJ2-7; TRBD1 aligns across 7 bases. In germline, CDR1 is MNHEY, CDR2 SVGAGI. The trim removed 7 bases at V and 0 bases at J, leaving 6 bases unmatched. The CDR3 extends over 14 amino acids. The CDR3 sequence is CASKNRGPSYEQYF. The CDR3 DNA sequence: TGTGCCAGCAAAAACAGGGGACCCTCCTACGAGCAGTACTTC.

In this sample, this clone is medium-sized (0.01 to 0.1%). The rearrangement links TRBV5-6 to TRBJ1-2; no reliable D call. The CDR3 extends over 11 amino acids. With 2 bases removed from V and 13 bases from J, the gap between germline ends came to 12 bases. The V gene's germline CDR1 is SGHDT and CDR2 YYEEEE. The CDR3 sequence is CASSFRTAVTF. In DNA form, the CDR3 reads TGTGCCAGCAGCTTTAGGACGGCGGTCACCTTC. Drawing the rest from reference TRBV5-6 and TRBJ1-2, the complete variable domain is DAGVTQSPTHLIKTRGQQVTLRCSPKSGHDTVSWYQQALGQGPQFIFQYYEEEERQRGNFPDRFSGHQFPNYSSELNVNALLLGDSALYLCASSFRTAVTFGSGTRLTVV.